The 11 T cell receptor beta chains presented below share a single source sample, sequenced in a study of blood T cell repertoires in COVID-19. Assay: immunoSEQ multiplex PCR; the TCRdb copy retains only in-frame clones and omits some. Here the sample spans over 150,000 clones, roughly 80% being singletons. Input material: peripheral blood. The receptors were gathered from a man older than 75 with acute or convalescent COVID-19.

This chain joins TRBV4-1 and TRBJ1-2, with D uncertain. This CDR3 has 15 amino acids. The V and J ends lost 4 bases and 3 bases respectively, with 15 bases between them. CDR1 is MGHRA, CDR2 YSYEKL, per germline. As DNA, the CDR3 is TGCGCCAGCAGCCCACCCGGAGGAGTAGACTATGGCTACACCTTC. Translated: CASSPPGGVDYGYTF.

This clone appeared many times. The gene calls are TRBV6-2 or TRBV6-3 and TRBJ1-1, with D unresolved. V lost 5 bases to trimming and J lost 0 bases, with 7 bases between them. From germline, CDR1 is MNHEY and CDR2 SVGEGT. CDR3 length equals 13 residues. CDR3 in amino acids: CASSRGMNTEAFF. DNA of the CDR3: TGTGCCAGCAGTAGAGGAATGAACACTGAAGCTTTCTTT.

This clone was seen once. The chain uses TRBV28 and TRBJ2-3; 10 nucleotides line up with TRBD1. The V gene's germline CDR1 is MDHEN and CDR2 SYDVKM. The CDR3 consists of 16 residues. The V segment lost 2 bases and the J segment 2 bases; nucleotides outside the gene matches: 4. For the CDR3, the DNA is TGTGCCAGCAGTTTAGACAGGGGGCCCTACACAGATACGCAGTATTTT. Amino acids: CASSLDRGPYTDTQYF.

A few counts support this clone. The chain has TRBV24-1 and TRBJ1-1; 8 positions agree with TRBD1. This CDR3 has 16 amino acids. From germline, CDR1 is KGHDR and CDR2 SFDVKD. With V trimmed by 2 bases and J by 1 base, 5 bases remained unmatched. The chain's CDR3 is CATSDSQTGGNTEAFF. The CDR3 DNA reads TGTGCCACCAGTGATTCTCAAACAGGGGGGAACACTGAAGCTTTCTTT.

This clone showed up just once. The chain is built from TRBV3-1 (or the pseudogene TRBV3-2) and TRBJ1-6; TRBD1 matches at 7 bases. The CDR3 has 14 residues. Per germline, CDR1 LGHDT and CDR2 YNNKEL (reference sequence). J lost 9 bases, V lost 6 bases, and 8 bases had no gene match. The CDR3 here is CASSSGGRSSPLHF. The CDR3 DNA is TGTGCCAGCAGTTCAGGGGGAAGAAGTTCACCCCTCCACTTT.

This clone was seen a few times. The gene calls are TRBV19 and TRBJ1-1; D is unclear. The CDR3 contains 12 residues. V lost 3 bases, J lost 10 bases, and 12 bases lay in between. Germline V lookup: CDR1 LNHDA, CDR2 SQIVND (reference sequence). This CDR3 is CASSIPGALAFF. In DNA, the CDR3 is TGTGCCAGTAGTATCCCCGGAGCTCTAGCTTTCTTT.

J is TRBJ2-3 and V is TRBV4-1; TRBD2 matches 12 bases. Germline trimming cut 4 bases from V and 6 bases from J; bases unmatched to any gene: 8. This CDR3 is 16 amino acids long. CDR1 and CDR2 (germline): MGHRA, YSYEKL. The DNA of the CDR3 is TGCGCCAGCAGCCTATCTGGACTAGCGGGGTTCGATACGCAGTATTTT. Its protein product is CASSLSGLAGFDTQYF.

This chain joins TRBV27 and TRBJ2-5; 8 positions match TRBD1. Germline V gives CDR1 MNHEY, CDR2 SMNVEV (reference sequence). V gave up 5 bases and J gave up 2 bases; unmatched junction bases: 4. The CDR3 length is 14 residues. In nucleotides, the CDR3 is TGTGCCAGCAGTCCACGGGACAGGCAAGAGACCCAGTACTTC. It specifies CASSPRDRQETQYF.

CDR3 region: CASSLAQEVKNTEAFF. CDR3 nucleotide sequence: TGTGCCAGCAGCTTGGCCCAGGAAGTGAAGAACACTGAAGCTTTCTTT. V and J are TRBV5-4 and TRBJ1-1, with no clear D. CDR1 and CDR2 from the germline V gene are SGHNT and YYREEE (reference sequence). This CDR3 region has 16 residues. Trimming removed 0 bases at V and 1 base at J, with 13 bases between. The full variable domain, its missing parts supplied by reference TRBV5-4 and TRBJ1-1, is ETGVTQSPTHLIKTRGQQVTLRCSSQSGHNTVSWYQQALGQGPQFIFQYYREEENGRGNFPPRFSGLQFPNYSSELNVNALELDDSALYLCASSLAQEVKNTEAFFGQGTRLTVV.

The chain combines TRBV6-5 with TRBJ1-2, with 8 bases aligning to TRBD1. The CDR3 has 14 amino acids. From germline, CDR1 is MNHEY and CDR2 SVGAGI. Trimming cost V 6 bases and J 0 bases; bases outside gene matches: 3. The CDR3 coding sequence is TGTGCCAGCAGGGACAGGGTAGCTAACTATGGCTACACCTTC. Translated, it gives CASRDRVANYGYTF.

The rearrangement joins TRBV27 to TRBJ1-2; 7 nucleotides match TRBD1. Germline V lookup: CDR1 MNHEY, CDR2 SMNVEV (reference sequence). V lost 6 bases and J lost 1; bases outside the gene matches: 5. This CDR3 is 14 amino acids long. CDR3 coding DNA: TGTGCCAGCAGCGGGGGACAGTTTAACTATGGCTACACCTTC. Its protein product is CASSGGQFNYGYTF.